These T cell receptor beta chains were read from a single sample in a study of STAT5B mutations in CD4+ large granular lymphocyte leukemia. Measured with immunoSEQ multiplex PCR; TCRdb has only the in-frame clones, and not every one. The data hold 30,000 to 35,000 clones, with about 85% observed a single time. The sample taken for sequencing was CD4+ T cells from blood buffy coats. The receptors stem from a human donor in good health. Each CDR3 is given with its conserved first and last residue. A D gene is named only where the DNA matches it firmly.

j_gene | d_gene | v_gene | CDR3aa
TRBJ1-3 | - | TRBV10-3 | CAISEVKAANSGNTIYF
TRBJ2-4 | TRBD2 | TRBV5-1 | CASSWVGTSGSRDIQYF
TRBJ1-2 | - | TRBV21-1 | CAGIYGYTF
TRBJ1-3 | TRBD1 | TRBV4-3 | CASSQEFRTGNSGNTIYF
TRBJ2-1 | - | TRBV27 | CASSLLSRAIYNEQFF
TRBJ1-5 | - | TRBV19 | CASSIDFPNRGYNQPQHF
TRBJ1-1 | TRBD1 | TRBV11-2 | CASSFPGQPYFTEAFF
TRBJ1-3 | TRBD1 | TRBV6-6 | CASSLDRGASGNTIYF
TRBJ2-3 | - | TRBV13 | CASNRNWGGSTDTQYF
TRBJ2-1 | - | TRBV4-3 | CASSQSRRPGYEQFF
TRBJ2-5 | - | TRBV7-8 | CASSLAHRVETQYF